This T cell receptor (beta chain) was captured in a study of blood T cells in healthy people across ages. Turning to the study itself: Template-switching capture recovered about one barcoded beta molecule per two T cells. Study observations and caveats: Unknown CMV status may confound age-related changes in expanded clones. The fall in TCR beta diversity per million T cells was roughly linear with age.

A second roughly 7 to 11 cycle PCR used barcoded and J-beta primers. At least 2.5 million CDR3-containing paired-end reads were obtained per sample. TCRdb re-called the 5' RACE reads through MiXCR, storing one row per CDR3 protein. The sample shows some 1.4 million distinct CDR3 sequences, 42% of them seen only once. Remarks on this clonotype: The target antigen is unknown.

Between the trimmed V and J ends, which lost 6 bases and 0 bases, there was a span of 15 bases. This CDR3 region has 16 residues. Germline V gene lookup returns CDR1 WNHNN and CDR2 SYGVQD (reference sequence). The receptor was derived from a woman aged 18-29 years in good health. This chain uses TRBV10-1 with TRBJ1-5; D might be TRBD1 (5 bases). Sequences were obtained from blood. The CDR3 DNA sequence: TGCGCCAGCAGAGGCAGGGTAGGCGATAGCAATCAGCCCCAGCATTTT. As protein: CASRGRVGDSNQPQHF.